This T cell receptor beta chain was found in a study of T cells in Graves' hyperthyroidism and ophthalmopathy. The CDR3 is 17 residues long. Unmatched junction bases numbered 13, after V lost 4 bases and J lost 3 bases. The germline gives CDR1 MGHRA, CDR2 YSYEKL. This clonotype was found a few times. As yet, its antigen is unknown. Hyperthyroidism in the patients, aged 18 to 65, was newly diagnosed and under 2 months in duration. Whole-study findings and limits: Appearing also in blood were most of the thyroid clonotypes expanded above 0.001.

TCR beta CDR3 region amplification was performed from RNA transcripts. HTBI primers drove first-round RT-PCR of the TCR CDR3. TCRdb independently ran MiXCR on the multiplex PCR reads; one entry per CDR3 protein. The sample comprises 600,000 to 650,000 distinct CDR3 sequences, around 15% of which are singletons, and around 3.9% rests with the top ten. This clonotype was obtained from a woman aged 25 to 39 with Graves' hyperthyroidism. This rearrangement joins TRBV4-1 to TRBJ2-3; TRBD2 agrees at 7 bases. The sequenced sample was blood. The CDR3 nucleotides read TGCGCCAGCAGCCCCCTTTATGGCGGGAGAAGTACAGATACGCAGTATTTT. Amino acid sequence: CASSPLYGGRSTDTQYF.